A single sample is the source of the 15 T cell receptor beta chains below, sequenced in a study of resident and recirculating memory T cells in vitiligo. Clones were read by immunoSEQ multiplex PCR, and TCRdb kept only the in-frame ones, dropping some. The table has 70,000 or so clones, approximately 93% seen once. Material: blood. The receptors stem from a male donor with vitiligo.

This clone is a singleton in its sample. This chain joins TRBV5-1 and TRBJ1-1; 9 bases line up with TRBD1. V shed 5 bases, J shed 1 base, and the junction held 9 bases outside the gene matches. Per the germline V gene, CDR1 is SGHRS and CDR2 is YFSETQ. This CDR3 has 16 residues. The CDR3 loop reads CASRNGQGTGNTEAFF. Here the CDR3 DNA reads TGCGCCAGCAGGAACGGACAGGGGACGGGGAACACTGAAGCTTTCTTT.

This clone was detected only once. The J gene is TRBJ2-1, the V gene TRBV6-5, with 7 positions matching TRBD1. CDR1 MNHEY and CDR2 SVGAGI come from the germline V gene. The trim removed 4 bases at V and 8 bases at J, leaving 11 bases unmatched. The length of the CDR3 is 15 residues. The CDR3 sequence is CASSSTGFGFDEQFF. DNA for the CDR3: TGTGCCAGCAGTTCGACAGGGTTTGGTTTCGATGAGCAGTTCTTC.

The chain combines TRBV6-5 with TRBJ1-2; 7 positions agree with TRBD1. Germline V gene data show CDR1 as MNHEY and CDR2 as SVGAGI. The ends lost 4 bases at V and 4 bases at J; junction bases unmatched: 3. CDR3 length: 13 residues. CDR3 residues: CASSSAGGYGYTF. CDR3 DNA sequence: TGTGCCAGCAGTTCCGCAGGGGGCTATGGCTACACCTTC.

In its sample, this clone was seen once. The chain uses TRBV4-3 and TRBJ2-3; 8 bases are shared with TRBD1. The CDR3 runs to 15 residues. With 1 base clipped from V and 4 bases from J, the junction kept 4 bases outside the gene matches. CDR1 and CDR2 (germline): LGHNA, YSLEER. The CDR3 reads CASSQGTGRADTQYF. Written as DNA, the CDR3 is TGCGCCAGCAGCCAAGGGACAGGGCGGGCAGATACGCAGTATTTT.

This clone came up once. The identical CDR3 is also encoded by other nucleotide sequences in the sample. The rearrangement uses TRBV2 and TRBJ2-1; 10 nucleotides align to TRBD1. The germline gives CDR1 SNHLY, CDR2 FYNNEI. Unmatched junction bases numbered 17, after V lost 8 bases and J lost 10 bases. This CDR3 has 16 residues. The DNA of the CDR3 is TGTGCCAGCTACTTTCCGGGACAGGGGAGGGCGGACGAGCAGTTCTTC. It codes for CASYFPGQGRADEQFF.

The V gene is TRBV5-1, the J gene TRBJ2-1; 9 nucleotides line up with TRBD1. J was trimmed by 0 bases and V by 4 bases; bases with no gene match: 5. CDR3 length: 16 residues. Germline CDR1 SGHRS, CDR2 YFSETQ. The CDR3 loop reads CASSPQGQGSYNEQFF. CDR3 DNA sequence: TGCGCCAGCAGCCCGCAGGGACAGGGCTCCTACAATGAGCAGTTCTTC.

The chain uses TRBV2 and TRBJ1-2, with D tentatively TRBD1 (6 bases). The ends were cut back, 6 bases at V and 2 bases at J, with 22 bases in the middle. The CDR3 totals 17 residues. Looked up from germline, CDR1 is SNHLY and CDR2 is FYNNEI. The CDR3 sequence is CASSGQEYGGGNYGYTF. The CDR3 DNA reads as TGTGCCAGCAGCGGGCAGGAGTACGGCGGGGGCAACTATGGCTACACCTTC.

As DNA, the CDR3 is TGTGCCAGCAGTTCCGGGACAGCCCATGGCTACACCTTC. Translated: CASSSGTAHGYTF. The V gene is TRBV6-5, the J gene TRBJ1-2; 7 bases line up with TRBD1. Looked up from germline, CDR1 is MNHEY and CDR2 is SVGAGI. Trimming took 4 bases from V and 6 from J; bases not matched to a gene: 5. The CDR3 is made up of 13 amino acids.

The chain couples TRBV5-6 to TRBJ1-2; tentative D call: TRBD1 (5 bases). Looked up from germline, CDR1 is SGHDT and CDR2 is YYEEEE. The germline V and J ends were trimmed by 2 bases and 5 bases, with 19 bases remaining between them. This CDR3 contains 16 residues. In DNA, the CDR3 is TGTGCCAGCAGCTTAATAGGCGGCCCCGGGGGGTATGGCTACACCTTC. It translates to CASSLIGGPGGYGYTF. Filled out from reference TRBV5-6 and TRBJ1-2, the complete variable domain reads DAGVTQSPTHLIKTRGQQVTLRCSPKSGHDTVSWYQQALGQGPQFIFQYYEEEERQRGNFPDRFSGHQFPNYSSELNVNALLLGDSALYLCASSLIGGPGGYGYTFGSGTRLTVV.

The V call is TRBV11-1, the J call TRBJ1-1; 9 bases align to TRBD1. The CDR3 is made up of 14 amino acids. Trimming took 4 bases from V and 6 from J; bases not matched to a gene: 6. The germline gives CDR1 SGHAT, CDR2 FQDESV (reference sequence). The CDR3 sequence: CASSSQGAQAEAFF. The CDR3 region has the DNA TGTGCCAGCAGCTCACAGGGGGCGCAAGCTGAAGCTTTCTTT.

The chain couples TRBV6-5 to TRBJ2-7; tentatively, D is TRBD1 (6 bases). From germline, CDR1 is MNHEY and CDR2 SVGAGI. This CDR3 has 15 amino acids. V was clipped by 5 bases and J by 0 bases, with 14 bases between them. This chain's CDR3 is CASSTTGQSSYEQYF. As DNA, the CDR3 is TGTGCCAGCAGTACGACAGGCCAGAGCTCCTACGAGCAGTACTTC.

This clone occurred once. The rearrangement links TRBV28 to TRBJ1-1; tentative D call: TRBD1 (5 bases). The CDR3 runs 13 residues. V lost 5 bases and J 5 bases, leaving 12 bases between the germline ends. CDR1 is MDHEN, CDR2 SYDVKM, per germline. Here the CDR3 DNA reads TGTGCCAGCAGTCCCGGACACCTTACTGAAGCTTTCTTT. The encoded protein is CASSPGHLTEAFF.

CDR3 protein: CASSSDPGTGELFF. The CDR3 DNA is TGTGCCAGCAGCTCAGACCCGGGAACCGGGGAGCTGTTTTTT. The chain couples TRBV7-3 to TRBJ2-2; tentative D call: TRBD2 (5 bases). The CDR3 has 14 residues. The germline gives CDR1 SGHTA, CDR2 FQGTGA. The ends were cut back, 4 bases at V and 5 bases at J, with 11 bases in the middle.

The rearrangement joins TRBV7-9 to TRBJ1-4, with D unresolved. V was shortened by 3 bases and J by 6 bases, with 17 bases between the two germline ends. CDR1 and CDR2 from the germline V gene are SEHNR and FQNEAQ (reference sequence). This CDR3 has 16 amino acids. CDR3 sequence (DNA): TGTGCCAGCAGCTTCTTCGGGGTTTACGGAGATGAAAAACTGTTTTTT. Translating gives CASSFFGVYGDEKLFF.

This CDR3 reads CASSPYWSVGSAEAFF. The CDR3 bases are TGTGCCAGCAGCCCTTACTGGTCGGTGGGGAGCGCTGAAGCTTTCTTT. The chain joins TRBV7-2 to TRBJ1-1, with no clear D. The V gene's germline CDR1 is SGHTA and CDR2 FQGNSA. This CDR3 comprises 16 residues. V was cut by 5 bases and J by 6 bases, with 22 bases left in between.